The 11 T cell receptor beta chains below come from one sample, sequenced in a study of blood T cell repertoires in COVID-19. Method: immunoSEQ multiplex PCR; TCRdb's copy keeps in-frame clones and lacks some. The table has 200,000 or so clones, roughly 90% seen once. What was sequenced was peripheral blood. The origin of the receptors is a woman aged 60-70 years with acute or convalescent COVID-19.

This CDR3 reads CASSGVVGTGGRQPQHF. CDR3 nucleotide sequence: TGCGCCAGCAGTGGAGTGGTAGGGACAGGGGGGCGGCAGCCCCAGCATTTT. The chain joins TRBV10-2 to TRBJ1-5; TRBD1 aligns across 11 bases. CDR1 is WSHSY, CDR2 SAAADI, per germline. Losses at the gene ends were 4 bases for V and 7 bases for J; bases not matched to a gene: 12. The CDR3 is 17 residues long.

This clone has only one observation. The CDR3 DNA is TGTGCCAGCAGTGCACAGGGGGCGCCCAGCACTGAAGCTTTCTTT. Protein product: CASSAQGAPSTEAFF. This chain joins TRBV28 and TRBJ1-1, with 9 nucleotides matching TRBD1. Germline lookup yields CDR1 MDHEN and CDR2 SYDVKM. V lost 5 bases, J lost 4 bases, and 8 bases stayed unmatched. The CDR3 extends over 15 amino acids.

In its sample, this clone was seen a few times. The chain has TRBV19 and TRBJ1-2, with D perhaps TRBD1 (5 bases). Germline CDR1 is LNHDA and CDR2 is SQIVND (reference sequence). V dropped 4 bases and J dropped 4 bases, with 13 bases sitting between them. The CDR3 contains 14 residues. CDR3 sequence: CASSTRTPVYGYTF. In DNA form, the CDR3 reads TGTGCCAGTAGTACCCGGACACCGGTCTATGGCTACACCTTC.

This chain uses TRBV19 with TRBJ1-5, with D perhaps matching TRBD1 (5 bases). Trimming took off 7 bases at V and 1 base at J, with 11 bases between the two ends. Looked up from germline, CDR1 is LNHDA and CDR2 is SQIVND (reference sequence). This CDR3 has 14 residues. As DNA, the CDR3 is TGTGCCAGTAAGGTCTCAGGGAGCAATCAGCCCCAGCATTTT. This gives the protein CASKVSGSNQPQHF.

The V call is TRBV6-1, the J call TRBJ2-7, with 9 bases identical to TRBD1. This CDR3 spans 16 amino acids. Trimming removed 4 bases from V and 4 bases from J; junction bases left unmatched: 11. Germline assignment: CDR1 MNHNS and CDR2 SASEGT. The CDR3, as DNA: TGTGCCAGCAGTGTCGGGTGGACAGGGGTCAAATACGAGCAGTACTTC. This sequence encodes CASSVGWTGVKYEQYF.

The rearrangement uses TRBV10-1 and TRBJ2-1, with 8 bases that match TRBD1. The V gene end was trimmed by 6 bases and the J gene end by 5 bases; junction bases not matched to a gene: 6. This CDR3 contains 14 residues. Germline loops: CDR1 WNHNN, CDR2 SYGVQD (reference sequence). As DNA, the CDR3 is TGCGCCAGCAGCTTTCGGACAGGGAACAATGAGCAGTTCTTC. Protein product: CASSFRTGNNEQFF.

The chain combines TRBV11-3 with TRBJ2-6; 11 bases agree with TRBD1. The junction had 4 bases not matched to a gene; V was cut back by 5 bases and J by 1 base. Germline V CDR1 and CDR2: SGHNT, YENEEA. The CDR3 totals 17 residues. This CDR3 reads CASSPGQGGSGANVLTF. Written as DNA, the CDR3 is TGTGCCAGCAGCCCGGGACAGGGGGGATCTGGGGCCAACGTCCTGACTTTC.

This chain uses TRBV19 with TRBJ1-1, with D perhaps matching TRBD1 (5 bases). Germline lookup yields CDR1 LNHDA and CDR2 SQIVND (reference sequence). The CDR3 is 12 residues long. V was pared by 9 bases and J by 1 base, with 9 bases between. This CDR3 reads CASAQGNTEAFF. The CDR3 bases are TGTGCCAGCGCCCAGGGGAACACTGAAGCTTTCTTT.

CDR3: CASSIHRGSETEAFF. For the CDR3, the DNA is TGTGCCAGCAGTATACACAGGGGGTCTGAGACTGAAGCTTTCTTT. The J gene is TRBJ1-1, the V gene TRBV7-8; 8 bases are a match to TRBD1. This CDR3 contains 15 residues. Germline V gene lookup returns CDR1 SGHVS and CDR2 FQNEAQ. V lost 6 bases and J lost 5; bases outside the gene matches: 11. Variable domain in full (rest from reference TRBV7-8 and TRBJ1-1): GAGVSQSPRYKVAKRGQDVALRCDPISGHVSLFWYQQALGQGPEFLTYFQNEAQLDKSGLPSDRFFAERPEGSVSTLKIQRTQQEDSAVYLCASSIHRGSETEAFFGQGTRLTVV.

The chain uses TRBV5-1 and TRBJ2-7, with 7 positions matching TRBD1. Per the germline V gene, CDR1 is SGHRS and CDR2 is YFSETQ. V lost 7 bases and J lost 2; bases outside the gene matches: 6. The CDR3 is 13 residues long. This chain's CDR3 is CASQPGQTYEQYF. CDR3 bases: TGCGCCAGCCAACCGGGACAGACCTACGAGCAGTACTTC.

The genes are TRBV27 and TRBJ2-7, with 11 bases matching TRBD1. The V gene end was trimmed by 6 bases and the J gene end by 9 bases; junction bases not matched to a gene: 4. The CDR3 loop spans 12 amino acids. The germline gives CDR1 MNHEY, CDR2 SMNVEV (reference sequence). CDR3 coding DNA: TGTGCCAGCAGCTGGGGACAGGGGGGGCAGTACTTC. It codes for CASSWGQGGQYF.